Below, one TCR beta chain is given with its context. The sample comes from a study of control samples from healthy donors and cancer patients. Method: immunoSEQ multiplex PCR; TCRdb's copy keeps in-frame clones and lacks some. The data contain roughly 40,000 clones, around 78% of them seen just once; the ten biggest clones take up about half. CDR3 size: 14 residues. CDR1 is LGHDT and CDR2 is YNNKEL in the germline V gene (reference sequence). The V segment lost 8 bases and the J segment 4 bases; nucleotides outside the gene matches: 5. This chain uses TRBV3-1 (or the pseudogene TRBV3-2) with TRBJ2-1, with 10 bases lining up with TRBD1. The source is a man aged 60 to 69 in good health. The sequenced sample was blood. CDR3 coding DNA: TGTGCCAGCCGGGACAGGGGTAGGTACAATGAGCAGTTCTTC. Encoded protein: CASRDRGRYNEQFF.